These 8 T cell receptor beta chains originate from one sample sequenced in a study of blood T cell repertoires in COVID-19. Data came from immunoSEQ multiplex PCR; TCRdb stores just in-frame clones and leaves some out. The table lists 250,000 to 350,000 clones, around 84% of them singletons. Sample: peripheral blood. The receptors derive from a human donor with COVID-19, enrolled during active disease. The donor label of this sample is uncertain.

J is TRBJ1-2 and V is TRBV7-2, with TRBD1 identical over 11 bases. Germline lookup yields CDR1 SGHTA and CDR2 FQGNSA. Losses at the gene ends were 5 bases for V and 2 bases for J; bases not matched to a gene: 7. CDR3 length: 16 amino acids. CDR3 protein: CASSPRTGGFNYGYTF. The CDR3 bases are TGTGCCAGCAGCCCCCGGACAGGGGGCTTCAACTATGGCTACACCTTC.

This sequence joins TRBV9 and TRBJ2-1; the match to TRBD2 covers 8 bases. Germline CDR1 and CDR2: SGDLS and YYNGEE. The CDR3 is 20 residues long. V lost 3 bases and J lost 3; bases outside the gene matches: 20. CDR3 nucleotides: TGTGCCAGCAGCGCGATCGAACCCCGGGCTAGCGGGCTGAGCTACAATGAGCAGTTCTTC. Protein product: CASSAIEPRASGLSYNEQFF.

This sequence joins TRBV6-5 and TRBJ2-1; 7 bases line up with TRBD2. Germline V gene lookup returns CDR1 MNHEY and CDR2 SVGAGI. The CDR3 spans 15 residues. V gave up 5 bases and J gave up 5 bases; unmatched junction bases: 9. Here the CDR3 reads CASSNWGGLHNEQFF. CDR3 in DNA: TGTGCCAGCAGTAACTGGGGGGGACTCCACAATGAGCAGTTCTTC.

The genes are TRBV7-2 and TRBJ2-5, with TRBD2 matching 9 bases. Germline V gene sequence: CDR1 SGHTA, CDR2 FQGNSA. J was trimmed by 4 bases and V by 0 bases; bases with no gene match: 6. The CDR3 sequence is 16 residues long. CDR3 protein: CASSLAVVAGVETQYF. Here the CDR3 DNA reads TGTGCCAGCAGCTTAGCGGTGGTAGCGGGAGTAGAGACCCAGTACTTC.

V gene TRBV4-3 combines with J gene TRBJ1-3, with 11 positions matching TRBD1. The CDR3 runs to 20 residues. V trimming: 0 bases; J trimming: 2 bases; junction bases outside the gene matches: 12. Per germline, CDR1 LGHNA and CDR2 YSLEER. CDR3 DNA: TGCGCCAGCAGCCAAGACGCCGGGACAGGGGGAAGGGTTGCTGGAAACACCATATATTTT. Amino acid sequence: CASSQDAGTGGRVAGNTIYF.

The rearrangement links TRBV5-1 to TRBJ1-4; tentative D call: TRBD1 (5 bases). The germline CDR1 and CDR2 sequences are SGHRS and YFSETQ. This CDR3 is built from 15 residues. The V and J ends lost 1 base and 6 bases respectively, with 13 bases between them. Here the CDR3 reads CASSLQPGVDEKLFF. CDR3 sequence (DNA): TGCGCCAGCAGCTTGCAACCGGGGGTCGATGAAAAACTGTTTTTT.

J is TRBJ2-5 and V is TRBV11-3, with 8 bases lining up with TRBD1. The CDR3 is 15 residues long. V trimming: 5 bases; J trimming: 5 bases; junction bases outside the gene matches: 10. Germline CDR1 reads SGHNT; CDR2 reads YENEEA. In DNA, the CDR3 is TGTGCCAGCAGCCGGGCAAGGACAGGGCTCGAGACCCAGTACTTC. It is translated as CASSRARTGLETQYF.

This rearrangement joins TRBV6-5 to TRBJ1-2; D may be TRBD1 (5 bases). Looked up from germline, CDR1 is MNHEY and CDR2 is SVGAGI. Trimming removed 6 bases from V and 4 bases from J, with 18 bases in between. CDR3 size: 15 residues. The chain's CDR3 is CASSRGQVQAYGYTF. DNA of the CDR3: TGTGCCAGCAGCCGAGGACAAGTCCAAGCCTATGGCTACACCTTC.